This is a list of T cell receptor beta chains from one sample in a study of shared clonotypes between healthy human individuals. The table came from immunoSEQ multiplex PCR; TCRdb's copy has only in-frame clones and leaves some out. The repertoire holds 1 million to 1.3 million clones, about 80% seen once, with around 0.61% in the top ten. Specimen: memory CD4+ T cells from PBMCs. All receptors derive from a man aged 18 to 35 in good health. Some clones in this sample may be carry-over from other donors' samples. The CDR3 runs from the conserved cysteine through the conserved F or W. Fields, in order: J gene, D gene, clone size, V gene, CDR3 DNA, CDR3 protein. A D gene is named only where the DNA matches it firmly. Clone size appears in some rows only: once, few, many, or a class for an expanded clone.

>TRBJ2-3|.|.|TRBV27
TGTGCCAGCAGTAAGTTGACGGCACTTTTT
CASSKLTALF
>TRBJ1-5|.|.|TRBV7-6
TGTGCCAGCAGCTTACCGGGACCTGGGCAGCCCCAGCATTTT
CASSLPGPGQPQHF
>TRBJ1-2|.|.|TRBV6-1
TGTGCCAGCAGTGACCTCGGTCGCGGCTACACCTTC
CASSDLGRGYTF
>TRBJ1-2|.|.|TRBV6-4
TGTGCCAGCAGTGACTCGACGTCAGGGAGGGGTTCGGACTATGGCTACACCTTC
CASSDSTSGRGSDYGYTF
>TRBJ1-5|.|once|TRBV19
TGTGCCAGTAGTATAAGGGGGGATCAGCCCCAGCATTTT
CASSIRGDQPQHF
>TRBJ2-5|.|.|TRBV5-6
TGTGCCAGCAGCTTGAGGGGAATCCAAGAGACCCAGTACTTC
CASSLRGIQETQYF
>TRBJ1-2|TRBD1|.|TRBV5-6
TGTGCCAGCAGCCCCGGGACAGTCTATGGCTACACCTTC
CASSPGTVYGYTF
>TRBJ2-7|.|once|TRBV29-1
.
CSVGAGTSEYF
>TRBJ1-4|TRBD1|.|TRBV6-5
TGTGCCAGCAGCTCCGGGACAGCTAATGAAAAACTGTTTTTT
CASSSGTANEKLFF
>TRBJ1-6|TRBD1|.|TRBV7-9
TGTGCCAGCAGCTTAGCGGGACAGACGCAGGGGACACCCCTCCACTTT
CASSLAGQTQGTPLHF
>TRBJ1-2|TRBD1|.|TRBV5-1
TGCGCCAGCAGCTTGTCCGACAGGGCGAATGGCTACACCTTC
CASSLSDRANGYTF
>TRBJ2-6|.|many|TRBV27
TGTGCCAGCAGCCGGGACGCCACTGGGGCCAACGTCCTGACTTTC
CASSRDATGANVLTF
>TRBJ1-4|TRBD1|.|TRBV7-8
TGTGCCAGCAGCGTACGACAGGGAAGTGGAGAAAAACTGTTTTTT
CASSVRQGSGEKLFF
>TRBJ2-7|.|many|TRBV2
TGTGCCACGTTCGGGACGCCAGAGTACGAGCAGTACTTC
CATFGTPEYEQYF
>TRBJ2-3|.|.|TRBV9
TGTGCCAGCAGCGTAGCAGGGGTACGAGATACGCAGTATTTT
CASSVAGVRDTQYF
>TRBJ2-5|.|.|TRBV4-2
TGTGCCAGCAGCCAAGACATCTCGTGGGCGGGTGAGACCCAGTACTTC
CASSQDISWAGETQYF
>TRBJ1-1|.|.|TRBV9
TGTGCCAGCAGTAGGACTCTGGGCACTGAAGCTTTCTTT
CASSRTLGTEAFF
>TRBJ2-1|.|.|TRBV7-2
TGTGCCAGCAGCTTAAACCCGGGCTACAATGAGCAGTTCTTC
CASSLNPGYNEQFF
>TRBJ2-7|TRBD1|.|TRBV4-2
TGTGCCAGCAGCCAAGTCAGGACAGGGGCCTACGAGCAGTACTTC
CASSQVRTGAYEQYF
>TRBJ2-7|.|.|TRBV11-2
TGTGCCAGCAGAAGGCCGGGACGCGGTAGAGTCGAGCAGTACTTC
CASRRPGRGRVEQYF
>TRBJ1-2|.|.|TRBV5-6
TGTGCCAGCAGCTTGGTACAGGGTGGGTATGGCTACACCTTC
CASSLVQGGYGYTF
>TRBJ2-5|.|.|TRBV29-1
TGCAGCGTTGAAGATTGGGCAGAGGAGACCCAGTACTTC
CSVEDWAEETQYF
>TRBJ2-7|.|.|TRBV29-1
TGCAGCGTTGGAGGGCGGGCATCCTACGAGCAGTACTTC
CSVGGRASYEQYF
>TRBJ2-7|TRBD2|.|TRBV5-1
TGCGCCAGCAGCGCGGCCGGGACTAGCGGAACTCAGTACTTC
CASSAAGTSGTQYF
>TRBJ2-3|TRBD2|few|TRBV30
TGTGCCTGGAGAGCTCCTAGCGGGGTGAGAGATACGCAGTATTTT
CAWRAPSGVRDTQYF
>TRBJ2-7|.|few|TRBV19
TGTGCCAGTAGCCCCACTCAAGGGCACGAGCAGTACTTC
CASSPTQGHEQYF
>TRBJ1-4|.|.|TRBV28
TGTGCCAGCAGTTTGCTCGGCGGGACCCAAAAAGAAAAACTGTTTTTT
CASSLLGGTQKEKLFF
>TRBJ1-5|.|.|TRBV13
TGTGCCAGCAGCAGGGGCAGGGTGGTCCAGCCCCAGCATTTT
CASSRGRVVQPQHF
>TRBJ2-1|TRBD2|.|TRBV2
TGTGCCAGCAGGGCCTTAGCGGGAGTCGTCTACAATGAGCAGTTCTTC
CASRALAGVVYNEQFF
>TRBJ2-1|.|.|TRBV10-3
TGTGCCATCAGTGAGTCTCAAGTTAGGAATGAGCAGTTCTTC
CAISESQVRNEQFF
>TRBJ1-1|.|few|TRBV12-5
TGTGCTAGTGGCCTTACACGGAGGGGCACTGAAGCTTTCTTT
CASGLTRRGTEAFF
>TRBJ1-1|.|.|TRBV7-2
TGTGCCAGCAGCCTAACCGGGGAAACTGAAGCTTTCTTT
CASSLTGETEAFF
>TRBJ1-1|.|.|TRBV7-2
TGTGCCAGCAGCTTAGGCGCAGGGAGTAACACTGAAGCTTTCTTT
CASSLGAGSNTEAFF
>TRBJ2-3|TRBD2|.|TRBV5-1
TGCGCCAGCAGCTTGGAGACTAGCGGGAGAGATTGGTCTTTT
CASSLETSGRDWSF
>TRBJ2-7|.|.|TRBV9
TGTGCCAGCAGCCCCCGGACAGATTCCTACGAGCAGTACTTC
CASSPRTDSYEQYF
>TRBJ2-1|TRBD1|.|TRBV5-4
TGTGCCAGCAGCACCGACCAGGGGGTCTACAATGAGCAGTTCTTC
CASSTDQGVYNEQFF
>TRBJ1-1|TRBD1|few|TRBV19
TGTGCCAGTAGAGACAGGGTGAACACTGAAGCTTTCTTT
CASRDRVNTEAFF
>TRBJ1-3|TRBD1|.|TRBV5-1
TGCGCCAGCAGCTTCACGACAGGGGCTGGAAACACCATATATTTT
CASSFTTGAGNTIYF
>TRBJ2-1|TRBD2|.|TRBV4-3
TGCGCCAGCAGCCAAGAGGCCGGGAGGGGATACAATGAGCAGTTCTTC
CASSQEAGRGYNEQFF
>TRBJ2-7|.|.|TRBV10-3
TGTGCCACTATGGCGAGCGGGCGGACCTACGAGCAGTACTTC
CATMASGRTYEQYF
>TRBJ1-1|.|.|TRBV28
TGTGCCAGCAGTTTTGGGGGGGCGTCGGACACTGAAGCTTTCTTT
CASSFGGASDTEAFF
>TRBJ2-2|TRBD1|.|TRBV30
TGTGCCTGGGGAGACAGGGTTTGGTCCGGGGAGCTGTTTTTT
CAWGDRVWSGELFF
>TRBJ1-3|.|.|TRBV7-9
TGTGCCAGCAGCTTGGGAAACACCATATATTTT
CASSLGNTIYF
>TRBJ2-1|.|.|TRBV11-1
TGTGCCAGCAGCCGCCAGGGAGGCTCCTACAATGAGCAGTTCTTC
CASSRQGGSYNEQFF
>TRBJ2-3|TRBD2|few|TRBV6-4
TGTGCCAGCAGCTCACATCTAGCGGGAGGGCCGATGGCAGATACGCAGTATTTT
CASSSHLAGGPMADTQYF
>TRBJ1-3|.|.|TRBV5-1
TGCGCCAGCAGCTTGGCTGTGAGCTCTGGAAACACCATATATTTT
CASSLAVSSGNTIYF
>TRBJ2-3|TRBD2|few|TRBV28
TGTGCCAGCAGTGGGACTACCCCCACCACAGATACGCAGTATTTT
CASSGTTPTTDTQYF